This passage covers 29 T cell receptor beta chains from one sample sequenced in a study of identical twins. TCRdb independently ran MiXCR on the 5' RACE reads; one entry per CDR3 protein. The table records just under 550,000 distinct CDR3 sequences, over 12% of them present only once. These data are also associated with another study on yellow fever vaccine responses in identical twins.

Sequencing was carried out using CD4+ T cells sorted from blood. The receptors come from a young woman in good health.

This clonotype was seen many times. V usage is TRBV12-3 or TRBV12-4 and J usage is TRBJ1-5; no clear D gene. CDR3 length equals 12 residues. V shed 8 bases and J shed 2 bases, with 7 bases lying between them. For the CDR3, the DNA is TGTGCCAGCTCCCGCGGCAATCAGCCCCAGCATTTT. Amino acid sequence: CASSRGNQPQHF.

This chain links TRBV28 with TRBJ2-7; D not certain. Trimming took 4 bases from V and 3 from J, leaving 7 bases between them. Germline loops: CDR1 MDHEN, CDR2 SYDVKM. The CDR3 has 12 amino acids. The CDR3 sequence: CASSYRNYEQYF. CDR3 DNA sequence: TGTGCCAGCAGTTACAGAAACTACGAGCAGTACTTC.

The chain is built from TRBV7-9 and TRBJ2-1, with 7 bases matching TRBD2. This CDR3 is 14 amino acids long. The V segment lost 2 bases and the J segment 6 bases; nucleotides outside the gene matches: 4. Germline V gene data show CDR1 as SEHNR and CDR2 as FQNEAQ (reference sequence). The CDR3 sequence is CASSLKRDGNEQFF. In DNA form, the CDR3 reads TGTGCCAGCAGCTTAAAGCGGGATGGCAATGAGCAGTTCTTC.

This clonotype has only a few counts. The rearrangement joins TRBV6-2 or TRBV6-3 to TRBJ2-5, with 7 bases aligning to TRBD2. Per germline, CDR1 MNHEY and CDR2 SVGEGT. The CDR3 totals 14 residues. J lost 4 bases, V lost 7 bases, and 9 bases had no gene match. CDR3 sequence: CASKFTAGAETQYF. CDR3 DNA: TGTGCCAGCAAGTTTACGGCGGGAGCAGAGACCCAGTACTTC.

This clonotype was detected a few times. The chain links TRBV19 to TRBJ2-5; D gene ambiguous. V lost 9 bases to trimming and J lost 7 bases, with 12 bases between them. Germline CDR1 is LNHDA and CDR2 is SQIVND (reference sequence). There are 11 residues in the CDR3. CDR3 amino acids: CASRAGWTQYF. In nucleotides, the CDR3 is TGTGCCAGCAGAGCCGGCTGGACCCAGTACTTC.

The CDR3 spells CASRTGQPGETQYF. The CDR3 coding sequence is TGTGCCAGCAGAACGGGACAACCCGGAGAGACCCAGTACTTC. J is TRBJ2-5 and V is TRBV11-1; maybe TRBD1 (6 bases). The CDR3 totals 14 residues. Germline values: CDR1 SGHAT, CDR2 FQDESV (reference sequence). With 6 bases removed from V and 4 bases from J, the gap between germline ends came to 15 bases.

This sequence joins TRBV12-3 or TRBV12-4 and TRBJ2-7; 9 bases align to TRBD2. The V gene end was trimmed by 7 bases and the J gene end by 6 bases; junction bases not matched to a gene: 10. The CDR3 consists of 14 residues. This CDR3 is CASTVAGVLGEQYF. CDR3 coding DNA: TGTGCCAGCACCGTAGCGGGAGTGCTCGGCGAGCAGTACTTC.

This clonotype was seen a few times. The rearrangement uses TRBV5-1 and TRBJ2-7, with TRBD2 matching over 9 bases. V lost 3 bases, J lost 5 bases, and 15 bases stayed unmatched. From germline, CDR1 is SGHRS and CDR2 YFSETQ. The CDR3 covers 17 residues. DNA of the CDR3: TGCGCCAGCAGCTCCCGGCGGCTAGCGGGATCAACCCACGAGCAGTACTTC. This sequence encodes CASSSRRLAGSTHEQYF.

Many counts were recorded for this clonotype. The rearrangement joins TRBV15 to TRBJ2-5; D possibly matches TRBD1 or TRBD2 (5 bases each). CDR1 LNHNV and CDR2 YYDKDF come from the germline V gene (reference sequence). This CDR3 is built from 14 residues. The germline V and J ends were trimmed by 8 bases and 0 bases, with 13 bases remaining between them. The CDR3 DNA reads as TGTGCCACCGGAAGAGAGGGGAACCAAGAGACCCAGTACTTC. Translating gives CATGREGNQETQYF.

This clonotype was counted ten times or more. V and J are TRBV16 and TRBJ1-1, with 7 positions matching TRBD1. J gave up 5 bases and V 4 bases, and 10 bases lay outside the gene matches. This CDR3 has 15 amino acids. CDR1 and CDR2 (germline): KGHSY, FQNENV. CDR3 coding DNA: TGTGCCAGCAGCCCCAAAGACAGGGTGGGGACTGAAGCTTTCTTT. This encodes CASSPKDRVGTEAFF.

The chain has TRBV28 and TRBJ2-4, with D possibly TRBD2 on 7 matching bases. Between the trimmed V and J ends, which lost 5 bases and 4 bases, there was a span of 12 bases. CDR3 size: 14 residues. CDR1 and CDR2 (germline): MDHEN, SYDVKM. The CDR3 loop is CASSPGGAKNIQYF. The CDR3 region has the DNA TGTGCCAGCAGTCCTGGGGGGGCTAAAAACATTCAGTACTTC.

This chain uses TRBV2 with TRBJ2-5; 11 bases map to TRBD2. The CDR3 covers 15 residues. With 7 bases clipped from V and 2 bases from J, the junction kept 6 bases outside the gene matches. Germline V gene sequence: CDR1 SNHLY, CDR2 FYNNEI. The CDR3 DNA is TGTGCCAGCATTGTACTAGCGGGGGCACAAGAGACCCAGTACTTC. Translation: CASIVLAGAQETQYF.

The rearrangement joins TRBV27 to TRBJ2-1, with 9 bases aligning to TRBD2. Germline loops: CDR1 MNHEY, CDR2 SMNVEV (reference sequence). The ends lost 5 bases at V and 12 bases at J; junction bases unmatched: 8. The CDR3 has 13 residues. Here the CDR3 DNA reads TGTGCCAGCAGTGCCAGACTAGCGGTAGGGCAGTTCTTC. Translating it yields CASSARLAVGQFF.

This clonotype has more than one count but fewer than ten. The chain joins TRBV10-3 to TRBJ1-1, with a tentative D call TRBD1 (5 bases). V dropped 3 bases and J dropped 11 bases, with 13 bases sitting between them. This CDR3 region has 12 residues. CDR1 is ENHRY, CDR2 SYGVKD, per germline. The CDR3 loop is CAISDLGVFAFF. The CDR3 DNA sequence: TGTGCCATCAGTGATCTGGGGGTCTTTGCTTTCTTT.

The chain has TRBV28 and TRBJ2-7, with TRBD2 matching over 7 bases. CDR3 length: 17 residues. The germline CDR1 and CDR2 sequences are MDHEN and SYDVKM. Unmatched junction bases numbered 13, after V lost 5 bases and J lost 0 bases. The CDR3 region is CASSPHTGGTSSYEQYV. The CDR3, as DNA: TGTGCCAGCAGTCCCCACACGGGGGGTACTAGCTCCTACGAGCAGTACGTC.

This clonotype was observed a handful of times. The V and J genes are TRBV2 and TRBJ1-4; maybe TRBD1 (5 bases). There are 13 residues in the CDR3. CDR1 and CDR2 from the germline V gene are SNHLY and FYNNEI. V was cut by 7 bases and J by 5 bases, with 11 bases left in between. In DNA form, the CDR3 reads TGTGCCAGCATTCCAGGGCGAAATGAAAAACTGTTTTTT. Its translation: CASIPGRNEKLFF.

Only a few counts were recorded for this clonotype. The rearrangement links TRBV14 to TRBJ2-1; maybe TRBD1 (5 bases). Germline V gives CDR1 SGHDN, CDR2 FVKESK. This CDR3 region has 16 residues. Deletions cut 1 base from V and 8 bases from J, with 18 bases between. As DNA, the CDR3 is TGTGCCAGCAGCCAAGCGTTTTTTCGCTCAGGGTATGAGCAGTTCTTC. It codes for CASSQAFFRSGYEQFF.

The chain links TRBV20-1 to TRBJ1-1; the D gene is possibly TRBD1 (5 bases). Germline-derived CDR1 and CDR2 are DFQATT and SNEGSKA (reference sequence). This CDR3 comprises 12 residues. The germline V and J ends were trimmed by 8 bases and 1 base, with 11 bases remaining between them. The chain's CDR3 is CSPRGGNTEAFF. Written as DNA, the CDR3 is TGCAGTCCAAGGGGCGGGAACACTGAAGCTTTCTTT.

This clonotype showed up just a few times. The rearrangement joins TRBV11-2 to TRBJ2-1; D possibly corresponds to TRBD2 (6 bases). This CDR3 is 15 amino acids long. The germline V gene has CDR1 SGHAT and CDR2 FQNNGV. V was pared by 2 bases and J by 2 bases, with 10 bases between. The CDR3 nucleotides are TGTGCCAGCAGCTTACCCGGGAGTCCCTACAATGAGCAGTTCTTC. It codes for CASSLPGSPYNEQFF. Based on the CDR3 plus reference TRBV11-2 and TRBJ2-1, the full variable domain is EAGVAQSPRYKIIEKRQSVAFWCNPISGHATLYWYQQILGQGPKLLIQFQNNGVVDDSQLPKDRFSAERLKGVDSTLKIQPAKLEDSAVYLCASSLPGSPYNEQFFGPGTRLTVL.

V gene TRBV9 combines with J gene TRBJ2-2, with 9 bases lining up with TRBD1. This CDR3 comprises 16 residues. J was trimmed by 7 bases and V by 4 bases; bases with no gene match: 11. In germline, CDR1 is SGDLS, CDR2 YYNGEE. CDR3 loop: CASSPRGTGFGGELFF. CDR3 in DNA: TGTGCCAGCAGCCCTCGCGGGACAGGGTTCGGCGGGGAGCTGTTTTTT.

Many counts were recorded for this clonotype. The chain has TRBV24-1 and TRBJ2-1; 7 nucleotides agree with TRBD1. The CDR3 runs 13 residues. Losses at the gene ends were 7 bases for V and 6 bases for J; bases not matched to a gene: 5. Germline loops: CDR1 KGHDR, CDR2 SFDVKD. CDR3 nucleotide sequence: TGTGCCACCAGCTATACAGGGGTCAATGAGCAGTTCTTC. Residues: CATSYTGVNEQFF.

The rearrangement links TRBV29-1 to TRBJ2-6; 12 bases align to TRBD1. The germline V gene has CDR1 SQVTM and CDR2 ANQGSEA. The CDR3 has 16 residues. J was trimmed by 4 bases and V by 7 bases; bases with no gene match: 8. CDR3 in amino acids: CSAQGQGAPGANVLTF. CDR3 coding DNA: TGCAGCGCACAGGGACAGGGGGCGCCGGGGGCCAACGTCCTGACTTTC. The whole variable domain, remainder taken from reference TRBV29-1 and TRBJ2-6, is SAVISQKPSRDICQRGTSLTIQCQVDSQVTMMFWYRQQPGQSLTLIATANQGSEATYESGFVIDKFPISRPNLTFSTLTVSNMSPEDSSIYLCSAQGQGAPGANVLTFGAGSRLTVL.

The V call is TRBV5-1, the J call TRBJ2-3; TRBD2 matches at 9 bases. V gave up 7 bases and J gave up 0 bases; unmatched junction bases: 6. CDR1 is SGHRS and CDR2 is YFSETQ in the germline V gene. The CDR3 is made up of 15 amino acids. This CDR3 is CASCSGGHSTDTQYF. CDR3 in DNA: TGCGCCAGCTGTAGCGGGGGCCACAGCACAGATACGCAGTATTTT.

This sequence joins TRBV21-1 and TRBJ2-2; TRBD2, the table's D call, was not compared with the DNA. TRBV21-1 is a recognized pseudogene. There are 17 residues in the CDR3. The CDR3 DNA reads as TGTGCCAGCAGCCCCCAGACTAGCGGGACCGAGGCCGGGGAGCTGTTTTTT. It encodes CASSPQTSGTEAGELFF.

V gene TRBV4-1 combines with J gene TRBJ1-2; 11 bases line up with TRBD1. The CDR3 length is 15 residues. Germline trimming cut 3 bases from V and 4 bases from J; bases unmatched to any gene: 4. Germline values: CDR1 MGHRA, CDR2 YSYEKL. The CDR3 region is CASSQGTGGGYGYTF. CDR3 bases: TGCGCCAGCAGCCAGGGGACAGGGGGTGGCTATGGCTACACCTTC.

The V call is TRBV29-1, the J call TRBJ2-1; no reliable D call. The V gene's germline CDR1 is SQVTM and CDR2 ANQGSEA. The CDR3 runs 13 residues. V shed 7 bases and J shed 3 bases, with 13 bases lying between them. In nucleotides, the CDR3 is TGCAGCGGAAAGAGGTGGAACTACAATGAGCAGTTCTTC. It encodes CSGKRWNYNEQFF.

This clonotype was counted between two and nine times. The V call is TRBV5-1, the J call TRBJ2-1; 9 bases are shared with TRBD1. Germline loops: CDR1 SGHRS, CDR2 YFSETQ. The CDR3 has 16 residues. V was pared by 0 bases and J by 4 bases, with 5 bases of the junction left unmatched. The CDR3 bases are TGCGCCAGCAGCTTGGCGCCGGGACAGGGTTACAATGAGCAGTTCTTC. It translates to CASSLAPGQGYNEQFF.

The V call is TRBV7-9, the J call TRBJ1-2; the match to TRBD1 covers 10 bases. This CDR3 contains 14 residues. Germline trimming cut 4 bases from V and 3 bases from J; bases unmatched to any gene: 2. In germline, CDR1 is SEHNR, CDR2 FQNEAQ (reference sequence). The chain's CDR3 is CASSSGTGDYGYTF. The CDR3 DNA is TGTGCCAGCAGCTCCGGGACAGGGGACTATGGCTACACCTTC.

The table lists this clonotype with many counts. The genes are TRBV5-1 and TRBJ2-7; 7 bases are a match to TRBD1. With V trimmed by 7 bases and J by 3 bases, 13 bases remained unmatched. CDR1 SGHRS and CDR2 YFSETQ come from the germline V gene. The CDR3 covers 15 residues. The CDR3 DNA reads TGCGCCAGCTCTTTAGTCGGACAGGCCTTCTACGAGCAGTACTTC. Protein sequence: CASSLVGQAFYEQYF.